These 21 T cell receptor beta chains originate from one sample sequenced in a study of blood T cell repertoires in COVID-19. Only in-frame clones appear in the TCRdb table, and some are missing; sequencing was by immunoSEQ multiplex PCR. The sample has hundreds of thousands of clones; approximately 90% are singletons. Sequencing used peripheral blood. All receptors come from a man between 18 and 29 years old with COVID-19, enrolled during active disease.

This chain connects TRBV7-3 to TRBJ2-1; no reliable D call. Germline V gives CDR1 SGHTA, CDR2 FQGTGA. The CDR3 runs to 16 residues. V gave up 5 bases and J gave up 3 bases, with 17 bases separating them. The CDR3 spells CASSRGPPDLYNEQFF. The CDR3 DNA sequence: TGTGCCAGCAGCCGCGGTCCCCCAGATCTCTACAATGAGCAGTTCTTC. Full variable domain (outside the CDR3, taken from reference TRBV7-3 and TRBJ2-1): GAGVSQTPSNKVTEKGKYVELRCDPISGHTALYWYRQSLGQGPEFLIYFQGTGAADDSGLPNDRFFAVRPEGSVSTLKIQRTERGDSAVYLCASSRGPPDLYNEQFFGPGTRLTVL.

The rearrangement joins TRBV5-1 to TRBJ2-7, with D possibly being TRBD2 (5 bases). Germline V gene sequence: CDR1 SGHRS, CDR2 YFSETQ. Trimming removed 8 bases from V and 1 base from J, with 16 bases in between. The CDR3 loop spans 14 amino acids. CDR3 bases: TGCGCCAGTTACCTAGCCGATAGTTCCTACGAGCAGTACTTC. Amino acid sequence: CASYLADSSYEQYF.

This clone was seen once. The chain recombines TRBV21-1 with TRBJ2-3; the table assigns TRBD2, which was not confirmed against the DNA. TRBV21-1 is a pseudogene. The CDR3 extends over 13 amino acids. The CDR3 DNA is TGTGCCAGCCCCCACCCTAGGAAAGATACGCAGTATTTT. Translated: CASPHPRKDTQYF.

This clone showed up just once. The CDR3 DNA is TGTGCCAGCAGTTTTACCCTGGGGGGCTACGAGCAGTACTTC. It specifies CASSFTLGGYEQYF. The V gene is TRBV6-6, the J gene TRBJ2-7; a possible D gene is TRBD2 (6 bases). The germline V gene encodes CDR1 MNHNY and CDR2 SVGAGI (reference sequence). The CDR3 runs 14 residues. Trimming left V 4 bases short and J 3 bases short, with 13 bases between.

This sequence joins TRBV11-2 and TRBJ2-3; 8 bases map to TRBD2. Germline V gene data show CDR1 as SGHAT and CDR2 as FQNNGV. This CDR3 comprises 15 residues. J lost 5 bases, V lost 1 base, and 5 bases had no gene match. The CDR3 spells CASSLGGLAGDTQYF. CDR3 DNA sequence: TGTGCCAGCAGCTTAGGGGGGCTAGCGGGAGATACGCAGTATTTT.

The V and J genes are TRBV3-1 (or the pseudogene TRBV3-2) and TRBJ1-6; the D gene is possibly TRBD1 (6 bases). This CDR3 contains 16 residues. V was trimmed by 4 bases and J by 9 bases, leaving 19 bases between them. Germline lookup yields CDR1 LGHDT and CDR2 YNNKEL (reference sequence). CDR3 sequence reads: CASSLGGPGDSSPLHF. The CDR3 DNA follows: TGTGCCAGCAGCCTGGGGGGGCCAGGCGATAGTTCACCCCTCCACTTT.

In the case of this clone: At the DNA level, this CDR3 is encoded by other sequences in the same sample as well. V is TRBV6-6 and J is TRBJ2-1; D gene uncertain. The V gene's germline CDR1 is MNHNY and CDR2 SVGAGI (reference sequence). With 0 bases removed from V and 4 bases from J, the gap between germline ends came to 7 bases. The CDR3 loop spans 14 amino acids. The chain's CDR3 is CASSYSRVYNEQFF. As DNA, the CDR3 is TGTGCCAGCAGTTACTCGCGAGTGTACAATGAGCAGTTCTTC.

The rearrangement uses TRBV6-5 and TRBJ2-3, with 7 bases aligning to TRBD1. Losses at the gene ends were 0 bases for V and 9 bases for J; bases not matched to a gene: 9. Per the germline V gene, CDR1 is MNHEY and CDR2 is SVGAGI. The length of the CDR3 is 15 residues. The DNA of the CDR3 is TGTGCCAGCAGTTACTCGGCTCGACGGGACAGAACGCAGTATTTT. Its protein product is CASSYSARRDRTQYF.

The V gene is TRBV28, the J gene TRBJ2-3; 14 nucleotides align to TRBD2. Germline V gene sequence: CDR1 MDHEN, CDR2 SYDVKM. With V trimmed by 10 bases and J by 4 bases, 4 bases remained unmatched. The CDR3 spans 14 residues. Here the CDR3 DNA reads TGTGCCACCTCGGGACTAGCGGGAGCAGATACGCAGTATTTT. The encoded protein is CATSGLAGADTQYF.

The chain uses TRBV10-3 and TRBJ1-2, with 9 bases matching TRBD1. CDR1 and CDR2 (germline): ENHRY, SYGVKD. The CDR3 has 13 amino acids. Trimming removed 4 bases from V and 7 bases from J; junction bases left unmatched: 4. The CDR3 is CAISGPGQGGYTF. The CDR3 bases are TGTGCCATCAGTGGGCCGGGACAGGGTGGCTACACCTTC.

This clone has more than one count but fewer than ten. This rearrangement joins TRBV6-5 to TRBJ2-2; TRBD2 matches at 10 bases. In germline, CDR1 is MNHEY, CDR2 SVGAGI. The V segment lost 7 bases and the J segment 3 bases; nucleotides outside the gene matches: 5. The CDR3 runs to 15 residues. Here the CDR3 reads CASTPGLADTGELFF. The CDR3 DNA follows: TGTGCCAGCACCCCAGGACTAGCGGACACCGGGGAGCTGTTTTTT.

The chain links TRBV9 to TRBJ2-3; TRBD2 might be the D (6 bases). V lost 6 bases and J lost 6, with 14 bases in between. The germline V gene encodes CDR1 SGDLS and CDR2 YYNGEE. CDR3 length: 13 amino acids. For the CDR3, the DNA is TGTGCCAGCACCCCTTGGGGGGAGGATACGCAGTATTTT. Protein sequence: CASTPWGEDTQYF.

The CDR3 coding sequence is TGTGCCAGTACAGACAGGGCGGCTCCGAACACTGAAGCTTTCTTT. Translated: CASTDRAAPNTEAFF. V is TRBV19 and J is TRBJ1-1; 7 nucleotides align to TRBD1. Per germline, CDR1 LNHDA and CDR2 SQIVND (reference sequence). Unmatched junction bases numbered 9, after V lost 7 bases and J lost 1 base. The CDR3 runs to 15 residues.

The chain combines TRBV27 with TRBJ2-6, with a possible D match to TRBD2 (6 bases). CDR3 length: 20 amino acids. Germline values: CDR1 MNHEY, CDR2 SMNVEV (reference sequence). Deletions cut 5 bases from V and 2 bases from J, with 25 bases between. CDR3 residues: CASSPNLLRDFLTGANVLTF. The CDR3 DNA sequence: TGTGCCAGCAGTCCCAATCTCCTCCGGGACTTTCTCACTGGGGCCAACGTCCTGACTTTC.

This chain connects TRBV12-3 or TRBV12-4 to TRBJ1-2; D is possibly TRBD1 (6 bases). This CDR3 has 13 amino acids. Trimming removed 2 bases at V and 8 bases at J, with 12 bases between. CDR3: CASSLSRGTGYTF. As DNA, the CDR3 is TGTGCCAGCAGTTTATCCCGAGGGACAGGCTACACCTTC.

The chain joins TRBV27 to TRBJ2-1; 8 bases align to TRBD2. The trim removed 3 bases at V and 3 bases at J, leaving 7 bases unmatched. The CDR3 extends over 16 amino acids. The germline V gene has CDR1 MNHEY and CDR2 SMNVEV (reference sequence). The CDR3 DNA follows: TGTGCCAGCAGTTTCGGCGGGGGGATGAACTACAATGAGCAGTTCTTC. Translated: CASSFGGGMNYNEQFF.

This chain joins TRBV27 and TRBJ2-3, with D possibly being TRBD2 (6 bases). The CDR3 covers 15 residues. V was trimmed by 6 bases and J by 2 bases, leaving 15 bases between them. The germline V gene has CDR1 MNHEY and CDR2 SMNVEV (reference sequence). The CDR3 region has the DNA TGTGCCAGCAGCTACCTCGCGGGACCCACAGATACGCAGTATTTT. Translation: CASSYLAGPTDTQYF.

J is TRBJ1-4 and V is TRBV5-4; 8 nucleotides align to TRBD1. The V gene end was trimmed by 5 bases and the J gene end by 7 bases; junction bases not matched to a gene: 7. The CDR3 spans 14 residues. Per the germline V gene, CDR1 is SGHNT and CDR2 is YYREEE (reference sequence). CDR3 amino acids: CASRPDRGSEKLFF. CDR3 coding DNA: TGTGCCAGCAGACCCGACAGGGGAAGTGAAAAACTGTTTTTT.

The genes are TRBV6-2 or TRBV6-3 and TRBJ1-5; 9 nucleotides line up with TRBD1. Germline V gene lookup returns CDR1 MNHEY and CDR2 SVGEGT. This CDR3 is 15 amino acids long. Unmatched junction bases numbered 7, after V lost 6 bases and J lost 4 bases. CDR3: CASSPTGGWNQPQHF. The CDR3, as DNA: TGTGCCAGCAGCCCGACAGGGGGTTGGAATCAGCCCCAGCATTTT.

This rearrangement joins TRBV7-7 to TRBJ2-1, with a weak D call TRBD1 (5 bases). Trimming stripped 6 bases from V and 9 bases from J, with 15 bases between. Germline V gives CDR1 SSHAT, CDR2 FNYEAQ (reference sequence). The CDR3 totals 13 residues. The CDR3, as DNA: TGTGCCAGCAGTTACGACAGAGATGGTGAGCAGTTCTTC. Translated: CASSYDRDGEQFF. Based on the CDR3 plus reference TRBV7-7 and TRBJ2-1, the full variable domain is GAGVSQSPRYKVTKRGQDVTLRCDPISSHATLYWYQQALGQGPEFLTYFNYEAQPDKSGLPSDRFSAERPEGSISTLTIQRTEQRDSAMYRCASSYDRDGEQFFGPGTRLTVL.

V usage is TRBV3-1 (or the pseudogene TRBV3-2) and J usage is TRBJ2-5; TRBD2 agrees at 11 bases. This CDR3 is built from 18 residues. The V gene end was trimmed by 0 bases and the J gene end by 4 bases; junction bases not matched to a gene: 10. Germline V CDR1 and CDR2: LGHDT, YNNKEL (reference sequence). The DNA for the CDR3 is TGTGCCAGCAGCCAAGAAATCCCGACTAGCGGGAACACAGAGACCCAGTACTTC. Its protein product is CASSQEIPTSGNTETQYF.